These 10 T cell receptor beta chains were all obtained from the same sample, sequenced in a study of blood T cells in healthy people across ages. A second PCR, run for 7 to 11 cycles, used a sample-barcoded 5' primer plus a J-beta primer mix. TCRdb re-called the 5' RACE reads with MiXCR, one entry per CDR3 protein. The sample lists about 1.8 million distinct CDR3 sequences; about 49% were seen once. Sequencing used blood. These receptors were obtained from a woman aged 40 to 50 in good health.

CDR3 DNA: TGTGCCATCAGTGAGTCACTCTTCGAAAAACTGTTTTTT. This translates into CAISESLFEKLFF. V and J are TRBV10-3 and TRBJ1-4, with unresolved D. The CDR3 consists of 13 residues. CDR1 ENHRY and CDR2 SYGVKD come from the germline V gene. V lost 0 bases and J lost 8, with 7 bases in between.

This chain links TRBV20-1 with TRBJ2-6; TRBD1 matches 9 bases. Germline V gene lookup returns CDR1 DFQATT and CDR2 SNEGSKA (reference sequence). The CDR3 runs 18 residues. Trimming at V came to 5 bases and at J to 5 bases, leaving 16 bases not matched to a gene. Here the CDR3 DNA reads TGCAGTGCTCCCGGGACAGGGTCTCCTAAAGTCCGGGCCAACGTCCTGACTTTC. Its protein is CSAPGTGSPKVRANVLTF.

This clonotype was found a few times. The chain joins TRBV29-1 to TRBJ2-3; D call uncertain. Looked up from germline, CDR1 is SQVTM and CDR2 is ANQGSEA. The CDR3 length is 14 residues. DNA of the CDR3: TGCAGTGCGACTCCTACCTCACGGGCAGATACGCAGTATTTT. Protein product: CSATPTSRADTQYF.

V and J are TRBV10-3 and TRBJ2-5, with D possibly matching TRBD2 (5 bases). V lost 0 bases to trimming and J lost 7 bases, with 12 bases between them. The CDR3 length is 14 residues. The germline gives CDR1 ENHRY, CDR2 SYGVKD. CDR3: CAISESYREGTQYF. The CDR3 bases are TGTGCCATCAGTGAGTCGTATAGAGAGGGGACCCAGTACTTC.

This clonotype was found a few times. The rearrangement joins TRBV20-1 to TRBJ2-1; TRBD1 agrees at 9 bases. This CDR3 is built from 15 residues. The V and J ends lost 6 bases and 3 bases, in that order; junction bases with no gene match: 9. Per the germline V gene, CDR1 is DFQATT and CDR2 is SNEGSKA (reference sequence). CDR3 nucleotides: TGCAGTGCCGGGGTGCGGGACAGGGTCTACAATGAGCAGTTCTTC. This translates into CSAGVRDRVYNEQFF.

V is TRBV7-2 and J is TRBJ2-3; D gene ambiguous. Per germline, CDR1 SGHTA and CDR2 FQGNSA. CDR3 size: 16 residues. Trimming took 4 bases from V and 0 from J, leaving 14 bases between them. CDR3 coding DNA: TGTGCCAGCAGCTCGCCCCAAACACCAAGCACAGATACGCAGTATTTT. This gives the protein CASSSPQTPSTDTQYF. Full variable domain (remainder filled in from reference TRBV7-2 and TRBJ2-3): GAGVSQSPSNKVTEKGKDVELRCDPISGHTALYWYRQSLGQGLEFLIYFQGNSAPDKSGLPSDRFSAERTGGSVSTLTIQRTQQEDSAVYLCASSSPQTPSTDTQYFGPGTRLTVL.

This clonotype was counted between two and nine times. This chain connects TRBV4-3 to TRBJ2-4; the D gene is possibly TRBD1 (6 bases). Germline values: CDR1 LGHNA, CDR2 YSLEER. The CDR3 has 16 residues. Trimming shortened V by 1 base and J by 8 bases, and 18 bases separated the two germline ends. The CDR3 protein is CASSQGNTGGADIQYF. CDR3 nucleotide sequence: TGCGCCAGCAGCCAAGGGAATACTGGGGGCGCGGACATTCAGTACTTC.

This clonotype was detected only a few times. The chain employs TRBV3-1 and TRBJ2-1; a weak D match, TRBD2 (6 bases). The CDR3 is 16 residues long. V was cut by 1 base and J by 8 bases, with 18 bases left in between. Germline CDR1 reads LGHDT; CDR2 reads YNNKEL (reference sequence). This chain's CDR3 is CASSQGRGPSMDEQFF. The CDR3 DNA is TGTGCCAGCAGCCAAGGGAGGGGTCCCTCTATGGATGAGCAGTTCTTC.

This clonotype has more than one count but fewer than ten. The chain couples TRBV7-3 to TRBJ1-2; D is uncertain. The CDR3 covers 14 residues. With 11 bases removed from V and 8 bases from J, the gap between germline ends came to 24 bases. In germline, CDR1 is SGHTA, CDR2 FQGTGA. The CDR3 sequence is CACSPTDGASGYTF. Written as DNA, the CDR3 is TGTGCCTGTTCCCCCACGGACGGAGCCTCGGGCTACACCTTC.

This clonotype was picked up a small number of times. The chain uses TRBV12-3 or TRBV12-4 and TRBJ2-1; D unresolved. The V gene lost 3 bases and the J gene lost 10 bases, with 7 bases spanning the gap. CDR3 length equals 11 residues. The CDR3 nucleotides are TGTGCCAGCAGTTTCGGCCGGGAGCAGTTCTTC. Translating gives CASSFGREQFF.